These 9 T cell receptor beta chains share one sample of origin, sequenced in a study of blood T cell repertoires in COVID-19. TCRdb keeps only in-frame clones here, not all; method: immunoSEQ multiplex PCR. Of under 95,000 clones detected, around 85% appear once; the ten largest clones hold 11%. Sequences were obtained from peripheral blood. Receptors were obtained from a man in his 70s with acute or convalescent COVID-19.

This chain connects TRBV6-1 to TRBJ2-3, with 9 positions matching TRBD2. This CDR3 comprises 17 residues. Trimming took 2 bases from V and 0 from J; bases not matched to a gene: 6. CDR1 and CDR2 (germline): MNHNS, SASEGT. The CDR3 sequence is CASSERSGGISTDTQYF. The CDR3 bases are TGTGCCAGCAGTGAACGAAGCGGGGGGATTAGCACAGATACGCAGTATTTT.

The genes are TRBV2 and TRBJ2-1, with TRBD2 as a possible D gene (6 bases). The germline CDR1 and CDR2 sequences are SNHLY and FYNNEI. CDR3 length equals 14 residues. V lost 6 bases and J 9 bases, leaving 18 bases between the germline ends. The CDR3 protein is CASRRGASRGEQFF. The CDR3 DNA reads as TGTGCCAGCAGGCGGGGAGCCAGCCGCGGTGAGCAGTTCTTC.

The J gene is TRBJ1-6, the V gene TRBV7-6; D is possibly TRBD1 (5 bases). The CDR3 totals 15 residues. V shed 4 bases and J shed 2 bases, with 9 bases lying between them. Germline CDR1 reads SGHVS; CDR2 reads FNYEAQ. This CDR3 reads CASSSQDPYNSPLHF. The CDR3 DNA is TGTGCCAGCAGCTCACAGGATCCCTATAATTCACCCCTCCACTTT.

CDR3 DNA: TGTGCCAGCAGCCCCTTAGTCGGGGTAGAGACCCAGTACTTC. Translating it yields CASSPLVGVETQYF. This chain connects TRBV3-1 (or the pseudogene TRBV3-2) to TRBJ2-5, with D maybe TRBD2 (5 bases). From germline, CDR1 is LGHDT and CDR2 YNNKEL (reference sequence). The length of the CDR3 is 14 residues. Trimming removed 4 bases from V and 4 bases from J, with 13 bases in between.

This clone was found a few times. J is TRBJ2-1 and V is TRBV6-5; possibly TRBD2 for D (6 bases). Per germline, CDR1 MNHEY and CDR2 SVGAGI. This CDR3 contains 13 residues. Trimming cost V 0 bases and J 7 bases, with 7 bases left between them. The CDR3 region has the DNA TGTGCCAGCAGTTACTCGGGGAGGAATGAGCAGTTCTTC. Its translation: CASSYSGRNEQFF.

The genes are TRBV28 and TRBJ2-3; D is unclear. The CDR3 runs to 14 residues. V was trimmed by 6 bases and J by 3 bases, leaving 13 bases between them. Germline CDR1 and CDR2: MDHEN and SYDVKM. DNA of the CDR3: TGTGCCAGCAGATCAGGTCGCTCGACAGATACGCAGTATTTT. It yields the protein CASRSGRSTDTQYF.

The gene calls are TRBV4-2 and TRBJ1-6; D call uncertain. Germline CDR1 is LGHNA and CDR2 is YNFKEQ. This CDR3 contains 15 residues. Between the trimmed V and J ends, which lost 5 bases and 9 bases, there was a span of 17 bases. The chain's CDR3 is CASSEPSSGSSPLHF. CDR3 nucleotide sequence: TGTGCCAGCAGCGAACCGTCATCTGGGAGTTCACCCCTCCACTTT.

The rearrangement links TRBV10-1 to TRBJ1-2; D may be TRBD1 (5 bases). CDR3 length equals 12 residues. The V end lost 6 bases, the J end lost 5 bases, and 10 bases lay between the germline ends. Germline loops: CDR1 WNHNN, CDR2 SYGVQD (reference sequence). CDR3 loop: CASRRGHYGYTF. The CDR3 DNA reads TGCGCCAGCAGGAGAGGACATTATGGCTACACCTTC.

The count of this clone is one. The chain employs TRBV5-1 and TRBJ2-2; TRBD1 agrees at 8 bases. The CDR3 has 15 amino acids. Germline V gives CDR1 SGHRS, CDR2 YFSETQ. With V trimmed by 2 bases and J by 4 bases, 4 bases remained unmatched. In DNA, the CDR3 is TGCGCCAGCAGCTTCCAGGGGGCGGGCACCGGGGAGCTGTTTTTT. As protein: CASSFQGAGTGELFF.